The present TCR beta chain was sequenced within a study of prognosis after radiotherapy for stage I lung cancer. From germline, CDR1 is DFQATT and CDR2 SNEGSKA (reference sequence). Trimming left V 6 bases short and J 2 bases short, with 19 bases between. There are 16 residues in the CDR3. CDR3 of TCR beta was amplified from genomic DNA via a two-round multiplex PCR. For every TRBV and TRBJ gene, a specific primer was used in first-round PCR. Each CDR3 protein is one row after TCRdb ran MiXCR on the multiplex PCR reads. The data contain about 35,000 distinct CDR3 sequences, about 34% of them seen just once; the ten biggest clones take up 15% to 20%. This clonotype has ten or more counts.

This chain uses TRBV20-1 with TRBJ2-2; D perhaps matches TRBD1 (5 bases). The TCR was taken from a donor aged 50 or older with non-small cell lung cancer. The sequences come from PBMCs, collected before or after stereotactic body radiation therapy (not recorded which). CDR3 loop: CSASPAARVNTGELFF. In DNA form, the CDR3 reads TGCAGTGCCAGCCCTGCTGCCAGGGTTAACACCGGGGAGCTGTTTTTT.